This TCR beta chain was obtained from a study of T-cell memory formation after mild COVID-19. Study-wide points: The study detected some responding clones in pre-infection memory, suggesting cross-reactive memory joined. Specificity for SARS-CoV-2 was not confirmed among the second-wave clones peaking on day 37. CD4+ contracting clones lay mainly in CM and EM, CD8+ ones in EMRA. CD4/CD8 balance characterized clones contracting day 15 to 85, and CD4+ skew characterized later expanders.

MiXCR was run by TCRdb on the 5' RACE reads, yielding one entry per CDR3 protein. The sample has approximately 210,000 distinct CDR3 sequences, over 9.5% seen once. This clonotype was detected many times. Its cognate antigen is unknown. V lost 2 bases to trimming and J lost 1 base; unmatched junction nucleotides: 0. The CDR3 covers 14 residues. CDR1 and CDR2 (germline): MNHEY, SVGAGI. The rearrangement joins TRBV6-5 to TRBJ2-5, with 8 bases lining up with TRBD1. This TCR was sampled from a man aged 18 to 35 who had mild COVID-19 (a few samples of this study predate the infection). Cell type and time point are not known. Specimen: PBMCs or a T cell subset sorted from them (not recorded which). The CDR3 region is CASSYGQGQETQYF. CDR3 DNA: TGTGCCAGCAGTTACGGACAGGGCCAAGAGACCCAGTACTTC.